Sequencing of this T cell receptor (beta chain) was carried out in a study of blood T cell repertoires in COVID-19. Background on the study: The study drew acute and convalescent COVID-19 samples from the United States, Italy and Spain.

Original methodology: Nucleated cell number was recorded as an estimate derived from reference gene primer amplification. The protocol was immunoSEQ multiplex PCR, while the TCRdb copy is restricted to in-frame clones and leaves out a portion. From that table come the V and J calls and clone size; the DNA was used to work out D and trimming. The table includes roughly 380,000 clones, about 90% detected once. This CDR3 has 16 amino acids. CDR1 and CDR2 (germline): MNHEY, SMNVEV (reference sequence). Trimming removed 1 base at V and 5 bases at J, with 12 bases between. Participant ages covered 18 to 89 years across 24 US areas. Participants' reported clinical history set cohort assignment.

The clonotype originates from a woman under 40 who had recovered from COVID-19. Sequenced input: PBMCs or T cells enriched from blood (not recorded which). The rearrangement joins TRBV27 to TRBJ1-6, with a tentative D call TRBD1 (5 bases). The CDR3 is CASSLYPPGNNSPLHF. CDR3 nucleotide sequence: TGTGCCAGCAGTTTATATCCTCCAGGGAATAATTCACCCCTCCACTTT.